This T cell receptor (beta chain) was identified in a study of T-cell reconstitution after alpha-beta-depleted transplantation in children (dated by TCRdb to the mid-2010s). Study-level background: T-cell immune reconstitution after TCRalphabeta/CD19-depleted allogeneic hematopoietic cell transplantation in children was quantitatively tracked in the study by means of TCR repertoire profiling.

In the case of this clonotype: Its recognized antigen is unknown. Within one base of it there is no much larger clone, and no base qualities were kept.

The CDR3 goes from the cysteine to the phenylalanine over 13 residues. The retained sequence is limited to the CDR3, 39 bases, with the frame set at the first base. Trimming takes 11 bases from V and 5 bases from J, and the germline ends sit 16 bases apart. Reading the germline V gene gives CDR1 SGHAT and CDR2 FQNNGV. The library was built by means of PCR. Reads for this sample came from an Illumina HiSeq 2500. To normalize quantification of the TCRbeta repertoire, the TCR libraries were built with molecular barcoding that relied on unique molecular identifiers. The public reads were reprocessed in TCRdb via fastp at Q25 and MiXCR, keeping in-frame beta chains. Each record represents a unique CDR3 protein, reported with the most common genes and DNA among its rows. The sample includes around 370,000 distinct CDR3 sequences, with over 9% observed a single time. The ten largest account for 2% to 2.5% of the sample.

The sequence links TRBV11-2 to TRBJ2-1, with TRBD2 tentatively as D gene (6 bases match). The sample in question was PBMCs from the stem cell graft donor, obtained from the stem cell graft. The origin of this receptor is a human donor who donated a stem cell graft to a child with acute lymphoblastic leukemia. In nucleotide form, the sequence is TGTGCCTCGGAGGCTAGCGCTGACAATGAGCAGTTCTTC. The resulting protein is CASEASADNEQFF. Reference TRBV11-2 and TRBJ2-1 proteins supply the regions before and after the CDR3; the full variable domain is: EAGVAQSPRYKIIEKRQSVAFWCNPISGHATLYWYQQILGQGPKLLIQFQNNGVVDDSQLPKDRFSAERLKGVDSTLKIQPAKLEDSAVYLCASEASADNEQFFGPGTRLTVL.